The entry below describes one TCR beta chain. Its antigen is as yet unknown. The data were taken from a study of T cell responses to AZD1222 COVID-19 vaccine. Overall study findings and caveats: Reportedly, nearly half of unique spike TCRs recognized epitopes outside B.1.351/B.1.1.7 mutations.

CDR3 length equals 15 residues. V shed 3 bases and J 8 bases; nucleotides not matched to a gene: 8. Germline V gene data show CDR1 as SSHAT and CDR2 as FNYEAQ (reference sequence). This table comes from immunoSEQ multiplex PCR, and its TCRdb copy is limited to in-frame clones, with some not included. The sample includes some 170,000 clones, about 90% of them seen just once. The sequences come from peripheral blood, collected on day 0 of MenACWY control vaccination. This clonotype was obtained from an adult in good health. V usage is TRBV7-7 and J usage is TRBJ2-1, with 9 nucleotides matching TRBD1. CDR3 residues: CASSLGQGPRDEQFF. In DNA form, the CDR3 reads TGTGCCAGCAGCTTGGGACAGGGACCTCGCGATGAGCAGTTCTTC.